A single sample gave rise to the 2 T cell receptor beta chains below, sequenced in a study of long-term antiretroviral therapy in people with HIV. Version v3.0 of the immunoSEQ assay was performed at survey level. Clones were read by immunoSEQ multiplex PCR, and TCRdb kept only the in-frame ones, dropping some. The data contain fewer than 35,000 clones, 85% of them singletons. Material: unsorted PBMCs, obtained roughly 3.5 years after starting antiretroviral therapy. The receptors originated from a man younger than 30 with HIV.

The gene calls are TRBV9 and TRBJ1-3, with D unclear. With 4 bases removed from V and 2 bases from J, the gap between germline ends came to 7 bases. Germline V CDR1 and CDR2: SGDLS, YYNGEE. The CDR3 spans 13 residues. This CDR3 is CASSPPPGNTIYF. The CDR3 coding sequence is TGTGCCAGCAGCCCTCCTCCTGGAAACACCATATATTTT.

A single count supports this clone. The V and J genes are TRBV6-4 and TRBJ1-1, with D possibly being TRBD1 (5 bases). The V end was cut by 2 bases, the J end by 0 bases, with 10 bases between. Germline values: CDR1 MRHNA, CDR2 SNTAGT. The CDR3 length is 15 residues. The CDR3 spells CASSDKTVLNTEAFF. CDR3 bases: TGTGCCAGCAGTGACAAGACAGTGTTGAACACTGAAGCTTTCTTT.